This record looks at one T cell receptor (beta chain) sequence and its context. Original data processing: Amplification with reference gene primers provided the estimates of nucleated cell counts. The assay was immunoSEQ multiplex PCR, and TCRdb's table has in-frame clones only and misses some. V and J calls and clone size are as listed in that table; D and trimming were resolved from the DNA. The data contain about 160,000 clones, approximately 84% of them singletons. This specimen belongs to a study of blood T cell repertoires in COVID-19. Study details: Spain, Italy and the United States supplied samples that represented acute and convalescent COVID-19. Sources were T cells, B-cell-depleted T cells, or PBMCs; the material itself was cDNA or gDNA.

CDR1 and CDR2 from the germline V gene are SGHRS and YFSETQ. V lost 5 bases and J lost 6; bases outside the gene matches: 7. The CDR3 length is 15 residues. The chain links TRBV5-1 to TRBJ2-1; TRBD2 aligns across 11 bases. This receptor was obtained from an elderly woman with acute or convalescent COVID-19. The sample was peripheral blood. The CDR3 DNA is TGCGCCAGCAGACCTACTAGCGGGGGATTCAATGAGCAGTTCTTC. Encoded protein: CASRPTSGGFNEQFF.